This paragraph covers one T cell receptor beta chain sequence. There are a few counts of this clone. Its antigen is unknown. Base quality data are lacking; no much larger clone is found one base away. This sample is drawn from a study of blood T cell repertoires in COVID-19 (dated by TCRdb to the early 2020s). General notes on the study: Samples from collaborators originated in the United States, Italy and Spain and spanned both the acute and convalescent phases of COVID-19. The prospective study material was composed of cDNA or gDNA derived from T cells, B-cell-depleted T cells, or PBMCs. Deeply sampled blood TCRbeta repertoires from subjects exposed to, actively infected with, or recovered from COVID-19 were included in the dataset. The repertoires were released in a freely available public database intended as a resource for research on the immune response to SARS-CoV-2. The samples were drawn from two sources: the first 160 participants of the ongoing ImmuneRACE study, and approximately 1,300 subjects contributed by 6 global collaborators. The sample metadata nearly always contained a de-identified subject ID, COVID-19 status, age in years and sex. Where available, HLA class I and class II types were obtained from metadata supplied by the sample provider rather than from assay-based typing.

Participants in the prospective study were enrolled through a virtual design, were aged roughly 18 to 100 years, and lived in about 25 United States geographic areas. To assign participants to cohorts, the prospective study relied on clinical history that participants themselves reported in a screening survey and a study questionnaire. Recovered participants in ImmuneRACE Cohort 3 were defined by two consecutive negative NP/OP PCR tests, clearance by a healthcare professional, or resolution of symptoms. Mobile phlebotomists in the prospective study collected whole blood, serum and a nasopharyngeal or oropharyngeal swab from every participant. Prospective study participants could optionally give additional blood draws and questionnaires over an approximately two-month period. Prospective study blood samples were shipped either frozen or at room temperature before DNA extraction. TCRbeta CDR3 regions were amplified from genomic DNA by means of the immunoSEQ Assay, a bias-controlled multiplex PCR. The study's processing was this. The number of nucleated cells in each sample was estimated by amplification of reference gene primers within the assay. Sequence reads were collapsed and filtered to measure the absolute abundance of every unique TCRbeta CDR3 rearrangement. For each sample, productive Simpson clonality was calculated by taking the square root of Simpson's diversity index across productive rearrangements. In its TCRdb copy, this immuneACCESS table keeps in-frame sequences only and misses some clones. Where compared with another copy, unresolved V genes explain less than half of these, and the others have no known cause. For V, J and clone size, that table is used; D and trimming come from the DNA. For this sample the table gives a few hundred thousand clones, of which 85% to 90% were detected only once. The top ten hold under 2.5% of the sample.

On the study overall, not on this receptor specifically: The amount of clinical and demographic metadata varied by source and participant and was provided uncurated.

The germline V gene gives CDR1 as MNHEY and CDR2 as SVGAGI. The CDR3, from cysteine to phenylalanine, totals 15 residues. Kept here is only the CDR3 DNA, which spans 45 bases and is read in frame from base 1. V loses 8 bases, J loses 0 bases, and the germline ends lie 14 bases apart. The material sequenced was PBMCs or T cells enriched from blood (not recorded which). The chain joins TRBV6-5 to TRBJ1-3; matching of 5 bases hints at TRBD1 as the D gene. The sequence came from a woman aged 18-29 years who had recovered from COVID-19. The sequence in DNA is TGTGCCAGCCTACCGGGGGAAGCCTCTGGAAACACCATATATTTT. It encodes CASLPGEASGNTIYF.